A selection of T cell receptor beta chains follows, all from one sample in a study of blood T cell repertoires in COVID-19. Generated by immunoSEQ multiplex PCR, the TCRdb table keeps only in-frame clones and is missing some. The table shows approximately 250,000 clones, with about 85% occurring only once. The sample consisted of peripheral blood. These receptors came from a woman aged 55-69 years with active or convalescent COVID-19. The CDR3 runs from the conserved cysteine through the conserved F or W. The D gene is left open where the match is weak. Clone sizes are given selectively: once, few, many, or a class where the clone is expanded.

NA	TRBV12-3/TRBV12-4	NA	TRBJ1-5	CASSYGVNQPQHF	TGTGCCAGCAGCTATGGAGTGAATCAGCCCCAGCATTTT
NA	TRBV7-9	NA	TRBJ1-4	CASSLTGGGLFF	TGTGCCAGCAGCTTGACAGGCGGCGGACTGTTTTTT
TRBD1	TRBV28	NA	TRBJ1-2	CASLDRGNYGYTF	TGTGCCAGCCTGGACAGGGGGAACTATGGCTACACCTTC
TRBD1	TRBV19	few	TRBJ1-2	CASSIFSSGQGNGYTF	TGTGCCAGTAGCATTTTTTCCTCGGGACAGGGGAACGGCTACACCTTC
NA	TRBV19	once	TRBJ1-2	CASSIGGEGGGYTF	TGTGCCAGTAGTATAGGTGGGGAGGGCGGTGGCTACACCTTC
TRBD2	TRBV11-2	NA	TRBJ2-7	CASSLSSGGSYEQYF	TGTGCCAGCAGCTTATCTAGCGGGGGCTCCTACGAGCAGTACTTC
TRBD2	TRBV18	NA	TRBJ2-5	CASSPGLAGEQETQYF	TGTGCCAGCTCACCGGGACTAGCGGGGGAGCAAGAGACCCAGTACTTC
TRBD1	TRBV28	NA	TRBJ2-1	CATHRGNEQFF	TGTGCCACCCACAGGGGAAATGAGCAGTTCTTC
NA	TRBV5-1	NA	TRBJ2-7	CASSLAVASGLLSYEQYF	TGCGCCAGCAGCTTGGCCGTGGCTTCCGGACTCCTCTCCTACGAGCAGTACTTC
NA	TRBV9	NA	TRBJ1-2	CASTSTPGHYAGYTF	TGTGCCAGCACCTCTACCCCGGGACACTACGCTGGCTACACCTTC
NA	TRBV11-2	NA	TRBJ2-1	CASSLLTRGEQFF	TGTGCCAGCAGCTTATTGACTAGAGGTGAGCAGTTCTTC
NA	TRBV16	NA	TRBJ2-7	CASSQSGLPTEQYF	TGTGCCAGCAGCCAATCCGGTCTACCAACCGAGCAGTACTTC
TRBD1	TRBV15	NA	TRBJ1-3	CATRQGALSGNTIYF	TGTGCCACCAGGCAGGGGGCCCTTTCTGGAAACACCATATATTTT
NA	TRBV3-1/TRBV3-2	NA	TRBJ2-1	CASSHRGWNEQFF	TGTGCCAGCAGCCATAGGGGTTGGAATGAGCAGTTCTTC
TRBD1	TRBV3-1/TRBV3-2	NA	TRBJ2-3	CASSRGTGGSDTQYF	TGTGCCAGCAGCCGCGGGACAGGGGGTTCGGATACGCAGTATTTT
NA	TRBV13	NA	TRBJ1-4	CASSLGQRTATNEKLFF	TGTGCCAGCAGCTTAGGACAGAGAACTGCAACTAATGAAAAACTGTTTTTT
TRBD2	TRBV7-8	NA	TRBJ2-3	CASSLVLAGGTDTQYF	TGTGCCAGCAGCTTAGTTCTAGCGGGTGGCACAGATACGCAGTATTTT
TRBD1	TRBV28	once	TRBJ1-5	CASSSGQLGNQPQHF	TGTGCCAGCAGTTCGGGACAGCTGGGCAATCAGCCCCAGCATTTT
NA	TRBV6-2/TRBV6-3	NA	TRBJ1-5	CASSLAGKGNQPQHF	TGTGCCAGCAGTTTAGCAGGGAAGGGCAATCAGCCCCAGCATTTT
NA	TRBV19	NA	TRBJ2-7	CASSGRGTAYEQYF	TGTGCCAGTAGTGGCCGCGGGACAGCCTACGAGCAGTATTTC
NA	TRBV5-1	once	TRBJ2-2	CASSGPDYNNGELFF	TGCGCCAGCAGCGGCCCGGACTACAATAACGGGGAGCTGTTTTTT
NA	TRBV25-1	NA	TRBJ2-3	CASLSSGDTQYF	TGTGCCAGCTTATCGAGCGGAGATACGCAGTATTTT
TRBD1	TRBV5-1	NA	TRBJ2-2	CASSFGQANTGELFF	TGCGCCAGCAGCTTTGGACAGGCTAACACCGGGGAGCTGTTTTTT
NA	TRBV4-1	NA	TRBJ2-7	CASSQASLIYEQYF	TGCGCCAGCAGCCAAGCCAGTCTCATCTACGAGCAGTACTTC
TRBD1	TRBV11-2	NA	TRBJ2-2	CASSFRGGANTGELFF	TGTGCCAGCAGCTTCAGAGGGGGCGCGAACACCGGGGAGCTGTTTTTT
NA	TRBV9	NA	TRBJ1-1	CASSAGRRNAEAFF	TGTGCCAGCAGCGCCGGACGGAGGAACGCTGAAGCTTTCTTT
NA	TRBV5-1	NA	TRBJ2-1	CASRREIPNEQFF	TGCGCCAGCAGGAGGGAAATTCCCAATGAGCAGTTCTTC
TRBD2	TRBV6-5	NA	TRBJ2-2	CASSLAGGYTGELFF	TGTGCCAGCAGTTTGGCGGGAGGGTACACCGGGGAGCTGTTTTTT
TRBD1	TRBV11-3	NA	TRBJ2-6	CASSLAQGDPGANVLTF	TGTGCCAGCAGCTTAGCACAGGGGGACCCTGGGGCCAACGTCCTGACTTTC
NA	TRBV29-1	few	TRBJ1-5	CSVVTGVSNQPQHF	TGCAGCGTTGTGACAGGAGTTAGCAATCAGCCCCAGCATTTT
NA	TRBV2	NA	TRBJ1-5	CASRKAGAGQPQHF	TGTGCCAGCAGGAAGGCGGGTGCCGGGCAGCCCCAGCATTTT
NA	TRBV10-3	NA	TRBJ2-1	CAISGGLGLDEQFF	TGTGCCATCAGTGGGGGTTTGGGGCTAGATGAGCAGTTCTTC
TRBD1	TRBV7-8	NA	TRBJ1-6	CASSVGTGIFSPLHF	TGTGCCAGCAGCGTCGGGACAGGGATCTTTTCACCCCTCCACTTT
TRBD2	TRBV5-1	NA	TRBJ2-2	CASSFSERGNTGELFF	TGCGCCAGCAGCTTTAGCGAGCGGGGGAACACCGGGGAGCTGTTTTTT
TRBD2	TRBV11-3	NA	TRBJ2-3	CASSLSSGGVNTQYF	TGTGCCAGCAGCTTATCTAGCGGGGGGGTAAATACGCAGTATTTT
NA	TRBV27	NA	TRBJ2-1	CASSLSRGNEQFF	TGTGCCAGCAGTTTATCGCGAGGGAATGAGCAGTTCTTC
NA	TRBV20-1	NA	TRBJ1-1	CSPGGYTEAFF	TGCAGTCCCGGCGGATACACTGAAGCTTTCTTT